Listed here are 17 T cell receptor beta chains from one sample, sequenced in a study of blood T cell repertoires in COVID-19. Profiled with immunoSEQ multiplex PCR; TCRdb holds only in-frame clones, not every one. The data show around 130,000 clones, roughly four fifths seen once. Sequenced material: PBMCs or T cells enriched from blood (not recorded which). The receptor source for this set is a man aged 35 to 55 with acute COVID-19.

This chain links TRBV2 with TRBJ2-1, with 7 bases identical to TRBD1. With V trimmed by 10 bases and J by 14 bases, 11 bases remained unmatched. From germline, CDR1 is SNHLY and CDR2 FYNNEI. This CDR3 spans 11 amino acids. CDR3 in DNA: TGTGCCACTGGGATGGGTGGACAGGAGTTCTTC. It codes for CATGMGGQEFF.

The rearrangement uses TRBV19 and TRBJ1-5; 7 bases align to TRBD1. The CDR3 has 15 residues. Losses at the gene ends were 5 bases for V and 4 bases for J; bases not matched to a gene: 8. Germline V gene data show CDR1 as LNHDA and CDR2 as SQIVND (reference sequence). The CDR3 coding sequence is TGTGCCAGTAGTTATGGACAGGCGAATAATCAGCCCCAGCATTTT. This sequence encodes CASSYGQANNQPQHF.

The V and J genes are TRBV7-8 and TRBJ2-1; D is undetermined. The CDR3 runs 18 residues. CDR1 is SGHVS, CDR2 FQNEAQ, per germline. The V end was cut by 4 bases, the J end by 0 bases, with 19 bases between. CDR3 residues: CASSSPFTGSYSYNEQFF. CDR3 nucleotide sequence: TGTGCCAGCAGCTCCCCCTTCACCGGGTCCTACTCCTACAATGAGCAGTTCTTC.

The V and J genes are TRBV27 and TRBJ1-1; D not certain. Germline V gives CDR1 MNHEY, CDR2 SMNVEV (reference sequence). The CDR3 runs 13 residues. Trimming took 0 bases from V and 4 from J, leaving 6 bases between them. The DNA for the CDR3 is TGTGCCAGCAGTTTATCGTGGAGCACTGAAGCTTTCTTT. The encoded protein is CASSLSWSTEAFF.

This rearrangement joins TRBV2 to TRBJ2-3, with a weak D call TRBD1 (5 bases). This CDR3 has 14 amino acids. Germline CDR1 SNHLY, CDR2 FYNNEI. Between the trimmed V and J ends, which lost 6 bases and 6 bases, there was a span of 16 bases. CDR3 sequence (DNA): TGTGCCAGCAGCCAGGGCCAGATCACCGATACGCAGTATTTT. As protein: CASSQGQITDTQYF.

The chain employs TRBV19 and TRBJ2-7; TRBD1 aligns across 8 bases. V was pared by 6 bases and J by 6 bases, with 7 bases of the junction left unmatched. Germline V gene sequence: CDR1 LNHDA, CDR2 SQIVND (reference sequence). This CDR3 region has 13 residues. CDR3 nucleotide sequence: TGTGCCAGTAGGAGAGGACAGGGAGGCGAGCAGTACTTC. Protein sequence: CASRRGQGGEQYF. The full variable domain, rest sourced from reference TRBV19 and TRBJ2-7, is DGGITQSPKYLFRKEGQNVTLSCEQNLNHDAMYWYRQDPGQGLRLIYYSQIVNDFQKGDIAEGYSVSREKKESFPLTVTSAQKNPTAFYLCASRRGQGGEQYFGPGTRLTVT.

CDR3 DNA sequence: TGTGCCAGCAGCTCGTCGACAGGGGATGGCTACACCTTC. This sequence encodes CASSSSTGDGYTF. This sequence joins TRBV7-9 and TRBJ1-2, with 8 bases fitting TRBD1. CDR3 length: 13 amino acids. Trimming took 4 bases from V and 6 from J; bases not matched to a gene: 4. Germline V gene sequence: CDR1 SEHNR, CDR2 FQNEAQ (reference sequence).

The chain recombines TRBV27 with TRBJ1-5; D is ambiguous. CDR1 and CDR2 (germline): MNHEY, SMNVEV (reference sequence). V was pared by 2 bases and J by 5 bases, with 7 bases between. CDR3 length: 13 residues. CDR3 in amino acids: CASSLIVDQPQHF. The CDR3, as DNA: TGTGCCAGCAGTTTAATCGTCGATCAGCCCCAGCATTTT.

This rearrangement joins TRBV5-1 to TRBJ2-1; D is possibly TRBD2 (6 bases). Germline CDR1 SGHRS, CDR2 YFSETQ. The CDR3 extends over 14 amino acids. The V gene lost 0 bases and the J gene lost 6 bases, with 10 bases spanning the gap. CDR3 residues: CASSLEGLVNEQFF. CDR3 in DNA: TGCGCCAGCAGCTTGGAGGGACTGGTCAATGAGCAGTTCTTC.

This chain joins TRBV7-2 and TRBJ1-2, with 7 bases identical to TRBD1. With V trimmed by 5 bases and J by 4 bases, 7 bases remained unmatched. Germline CDR1 reads SGHTA; CDR2 reads FQGNSA. There are 14 residues in the CDR3. For the CDR3, the DNA is TGTGCCAGCAGCACGTCCAGGGGGGTCTATGGCTACACCTTC. Its protein product is CASSTSRGVYGYTF.

The V and J genes are TRBV4-2 and TRBJ2-1, with 8 bases lining up with TRBD2. Germline V gene sequence: CDR1 LGHNA, CDR2 YNFKEQ. V dropped 1 base and J dropped 8; count of bases not matched to a gene: 10. CDR3 length equals 16 residues. CDR3 region: CASSQVSGLVSYEQFF. DNA of the CDR3: TGTGCCAGCAGCCAAGTCTCGGGACTAGTATCGTATGAGCAGTTCTTC.

The chain combines TRBV28 with TRBJ1-1, with 7 positions matching TRBD1. CDR1 is MDHEN and CDR2 is SYDVKM in the germline V gene. V trimming: 7 bases; J trimming: 6 bases; junction bases outside the gene matches: 5. This CDR3 comprises 12 residues. The chain's CDR3 is CASKRQGAEAFF. The CDR3 nucleotides read TGTGCCAGCAAGCGACAGGGAGCTGAAGCTTTCTTT.

This clone has a single count. V usage is TRBV18 and J usage is TRBJ1-1, with D perhaps TRBD1 (6 bases). Germline V gives CDR1 KGHSH, CDR2 LQKENI. The CDR3 runs to 18 residues. V lost 3 bases and J lost 3, with 23 bases in between. CDR3 in amino acids: CASSPETIVGTPDTEAFF. CDR3 nucleotide sequence: TGTGCCAGCTCACCGGAAACCATCGTAGGGACACCAGACACTGAAGCTTTCTTT.

This clone was detected only a few times. The CDR3 spells CASTRGRYYEQYF. CDR3 DNA: TGTGCCAGCACCCGCGGAAGATACTACGAGCAGTACTTC. The rearrangement uses TRBV6-6 and TRBJ2-7; D remains ambiguous. Germline V gene sequence: CDR1 MNHNY, CDR2 SVGAGI (reference sequence). CDR3 size: 13 residues. The V end was cut by 7 bases, the J end by 3 bases, with 13 bases between.

The CDR3 loop is CASSRDGSQPQHF. CDR3 nucleotide sequence: TGTGCCAGCAGCCGGGACGGGAGCCAGCCCCAGCATTTT. This sequence joins TRBV5-5 and TRBJ1-5; D may be TRBD1 (5 bases). The germline V gene has CDR1 SGHKS and CDR2 YYEKEE (reference sequence). Deletions cut 4 bases from V and 7 bases from J, with 12 bases between. The CDR3 totals 13 residues.

Comments on this clone: The same CDR3 arises from other DNA sequences in this sample as well. V usage is TRBV19 and J usage is TRBJ1-1; D call uncertain. CDR3 length: 12 amino acids. Germline values: CDR1 LNHDA, CDR2 SQIVND (reference sequence). The V gene lost 4 bases and the J gene lost 4 bases, with 7 bases spanning the gap. The CDR3 sequence is CASSTGFTEAFF. The CDR3, as DNA: TGTGCCAGTAGTACAGGTTTCACTGAAGCTTTCTTT. Complete variable domain (other parts from reference TRBV19 and TRBJ1-1): DGGITQSPKYLFRKEGQNVTLSCEQNLNHDAMYWYRQDPGQGLRLIYYSQIVNDFQKGDIAEGYSVSREKKESFPLTVTSAQKNPTAFYLCASSTGFTEAFFGQGTRLTVV.

J is TRBJ1-1 and V is TRBV24-1, with D tentatively TRBD1 (6 bases). The CDR3 runs to 13 residues. Germline values: CDR1 KGHDR, CDR2 SFDVKD. V gave up 9 bases and J gave up 1 base, with 11 bases separating them. For the CDR3, the DNA is TGTGCCACCCGCCGGACAGAGAACACTGAAGCTTTCTTT. Protein: CATRRTENTEAFF.